This is a list of T cell receptor beta chains from one sample in a study of identical twins. TCRdb analysed the 5' RACE reads with MiXCR anew, one entry per CDR3 protein. The table records approximately 590,000 distinct CDR3 sequences, 9.5% to 10% of them present only once. The data were also submitted as part of a second study, on yellow fever vaccine responses in identical twins.

Sequencing was carried out using PBMCs. The receptors here all came from a young woman in good health. Both conserved end residues are part of each CDR3. D genes are given only for firm matches. Size is stated for part of the rows, as once, few or many counts, or as a class when the clone is expanded.

>many|TRBJ2-1|TRBV15|.
TGTGCCACCAGCCATCTTCGGGGGCCTAGCTCCTACAATGAGCAGTTCTTC
CATSHLRGPSSYNEQFF
>.|TRBJ2-1|TRBV19|TRBD2
TGTGCCAACCCTCAGGCTAGCGGGATAGGTAGGGATGAGCAGTTCTTC
CANPQASGIGRDEQFF
>many|TRBJ1-2|TRBV7-2|.
TGTGCCAGCAGCTTAAGCACCCGGACTAACTATGGCTACACCTTC
CASSLSTRTNYGYTF
>many|TRBJ1-2|TRBV20-1|.
TGCAGTGCTAGCGCAGGGACACGGGGCTACACCTTC
CSASAGTRGYTF
>many|TRBJ2-2|TRBV11-2|.
TGTGCCAGCAGCTTAGAGGCGGGGACCGGGGAGCTGTTTTTT
CASSLEAGTGELFF
>.|TRBJ2-7|TRBV5-1|.
TGCGCCAGCAGCTGGGACGGCTTCGAGCAGTACTTC
CASSWDGFEQYF
>.|TRBJ2-5|TRBV29-1|TRBD1
TGCAGCGTCCGGGACAGGGGAAAAGAGACCCAGTACTTC
CSVRDRGKETQYF
>.|TRBJ2-7|TRBV7-2|TRBD2
TGTGCCAGCAGCTTAGACCGCGGGAGGGCCTCCTACGAGCAGTACTTC
CASSLDRGRASYEQYF
>few|TRBJ2-7|TRBV27|.
TGTGCCAGCAATCGCCAGTCGGGGAGTTTTCTCTACGAGCAGTACTTC
CASNRQSGSFLYEQYF
>few|TRBJ2-1|TRBV19|.
TGTGCCAGTACCAGAACACAGGGTGGGATTGGGGAGCAGTTCTTC
CASTRTQGGIGEQFF
>many|TRBJ2-3|TRBV5-1|TRBD1
TGCGCCAGCAGCCGGGACAGGGCCATAAACACAGATACGCAGTATTTT
CASSRDRAINTDTQYF
>.|TRBJ2-7|TRBV20-1|.
TGCAGTGCTAGAAAGGCCGCGGAGGGCCTAGAGGGGTCCCTTAATTTCTACGAGCAGTACTTC
CSARKAAEGLEGSLNFYEQYF
>.|TRBJ2-1|TRBV6-1|.
TGTGCCAGCAGTAGGGCGACCTCGGGGTACAATGAGCAGTTCTTC
CASSRATSGYNEQFF
>few|TRBJ2-3|TRBV28|TRBD2
TGTGCCAGCAGGCTAGCGGGAGTAGAGGCGCAGTATTTT
CASRLAGVEAQYF
>few|TRBJ2-2|TRBV18|.
TGTGCCAGCTCACCGACAGACATATTAAACACCGGGGAGCTGTTTTTT
CASSPTDILNTGELFF
>.|TRBJ2-3|TRBV3-1|.
TGTGCCAGCAGCCTCACCGCCGGCGGGATAAGCACAGATACGCAGTATTTT
CASSLTAGGISTDTQYF
>many|TRBJ2-5|TRBV9|TRBD1
TGTGCCAGCAGCGCGTCAGGGGGCGGAGAGACCCAGTACTTC
CASSASGGGETQYF
>once|TRBJ2-3|TRBV6-2/TRBV6-3|.
TGTGCCAGCAGGGACAGACTAGGTGACGGGTATTTT
CASRDRLGDGYF
>.|TRBJ2-1|TRBV4-3|TRBD2
TGCGCCAGCAGCCTACAGACTAGCGGGAGGGCCTCGAGCCACAATGAGCAGTTCTTC
CASSLQTSGRASSHNEQFF
>.|TRBJ2-1|TRBV12-5|TRBD2
TGTGCTAGTGGTTTGGTCGGACTAGCGGGAGTCTCCAATGAGCAGTTCTTC
CASGLVGLAGVSNEQFF
>.|TRBJ2-7|TRBV7-9|TRBD1
TGTGCCAGCAGCTTAAAGGAAGGGGGCTGGTACGAGCAGTACTTC
CASSLKEGGWYEQYF
>.|TRBJ1-4|TRBV14|.
TGTGCCAGCAGCCAAGCGGGGACTGAAAAACTGTTTTTT
CASSQAGTEKLFF
>few|TRBJ2-1|TRBV20-1|.
TGCAGTGCTAGGGACCCCAGGGTAGTTTTTTATGAGCAGTTCTTC
CSARDPRVVFYEQFF
>.|TRBJ2-6|TRBV4-1|.
TGCGCCAGCAGCCAGACGATGGGGCGTGGGGCCAACGTCCTGACTTTC
CASSQTMGRGANVLTF
>.|TRBJ1-1|TRBV28|.
TGTGCCAGCAGTCCTGGGTCGTTGCAGACTGAAGCTTTCTTT
CASSPGSLQTEAFF
>many|TRBJ2-2|TRBV6-2/TRBV6-3|.
TGTGCCAGCAGCCTCATCGAAACCACCGGGGAGCTGTTTTTT
CASSLIETTGELFF
>.|TRBJ2-4|TRBV11-2|.
TGTGCCAGCAGCTTAGGTCGTTCTCTAGCCAAAAACATTCAGTACTTC
CASSLGRSLAKNIQYF
>few|TRBJ2-2|TRBV6-1|TRBD2
TGTGCCAGCAGAGAAGCCTCTAGCGGGGTGAACACCGGGGAGCTGTTTTTT
CASREASSGVNTGELFF
>few|TRBJ1-5|TRBV5-1|TRBD1
TGCGCCAGCAGTCCTGGACAGGACAATCAGCCCCAGCATTTT
CASSPGQDNQPQHF
>.|TRBJ2-5|TRBV3-1|TRBD2
TGTGCCAGCAGCCAAGCCGGCGGGGGACCTCAAGAGACCCAGTACTTC
CASSQAGGGPQETQYF
>few|TRBJ2-1|TRBV11-3|.
TGTGCCAGCAGCATAAGAGGTTGGAATGAGCAGTTCTTC
CASSIRGWNEQFF
>.|TRBJ2-7|TRBV11-2|.
TGTGCCAGCAGCTTAGAGGTTGGCTCCTACGAGCAGTACTTC
CASSLEVGSYEQYF
>few|TRBJ2-2|TRBV9|.
TGTGCCAGCAGCGTAGGTGGAGGCGCCGGGGAGCTGTTTTTT
CASSVGGGAGELFF
>.|TRBJ2-1|TRBV18|.
TGTGCCAGCTCACCCCAGGTGGGGGATGGCGATGAGCAGTTCTTC
CASSPQVGDGDEQFF
>.|TRBJ1-2|TRBV21-1|.
TGTGCCACCGGGACAGGGAAGGACTATGGCTACACCTTC
CATGTGKDYGYTF
>few|TRBJ2-5|TRBV4-3|TRBD2
TGCGCCAGCAGCCCCCCGTCCGGGACTAGCGGGAGAGCCCAAGAGACCCAGTACTTC
CASSPPSGTSGRAQETQYF
>few|TRBJ2-7|TRBV15|.
TGTGCCACCAGCTCCTCAAACTCCTACGAGCAGTACTTC
CATSSSNSYEQYF
>many|TRBJ2-7|TRBV6-5|.
TGTGCCAGCAGTTACCACAAAGGAATTGGCTACGAGCAGTACTTC
CASSYHKGIGYEQYF
>many|TRBJ2-1|TRBV5-1|.
TGCGCCAGCAGCGTACCTGGAGGCAATGAGCAGTTCTTC
CASSVPGGNEQFF
>few|TRBJ2-1|TRBV7-3|TRBD2
TGTGCCAGCAGTCGCGGGGGGGCCGGATACAATGAGCAGTTCTTC
CASSRGGAGYNEQFF
>once|TRBJ2-5|TRBV28|TRBD1
TGTGCCAGTACCGGGACAGGCCACCAAGAGACCCAGTACTTC
CASTGTGHQETQYF
>many|TRBJ1-1|TRBV7-8|TRBD1
TGTGCCAGCAGTCGACAGGGGGGTCCTGAAGCTTTCTTT
CASSRQGGPEAFF
>many|TRBJ2-3|TRBV5-1|TRBD2
TGCGCCAGCAGCTTGGAACAGCGGGGCGTAGATACGCAGTATTTT
CASSLEQRGVDTQYF
>many|TRBJ2-3|TRBV15|.
TGTGCCACCAGCCGTACCCAGGGGCGGTACACAGATACGCAGTATTTT
CATSRTQGRYTDTQYF
>.|TRBJ2-6|TRBV28|.
TGTGCCAGCAGCCCCCGGACAAGGGGGATCTCTGGGGCCAACGTCCTGACTTTC
CASSPRTRGISGANVLTF
>few|TRBJ2-1|TRBV15|.
TGTGCCACCAGCAGACTTAAAGCCGGGACCACCTACAATGAGCAGTTCTTC
CATSRLKAGTTYNEQFF
>.|TRBJ2-7|TRBV6-2/TRBV6-3|.
TGTGCCAGCAGTTACTCGATGGGACACCTATACGAGCAGTACTTC
CASSYSMGHLYEQYF
>many|TRBJ2-7|TRBV12-3/TRBV12-4|.
TGTGCCAGCAGTCTACGGGCCGCCAGGGAGCCCCTAGAGCAGTACTTC
CASSLRAAREPLEQYF